This TCR beta chain was profiled in a study of blood T cells in healthy people across ages. Study-level results: Across samples, TCR beta diversity tracked strongly with naive T cell percentage.

Notes on this clonotype: The antigen remains undetermined.

The second PCR ran roughly 6 to 11 cycles with a sample-barcoded 5' primer and J-beta primers. TCRdb recomputed calls from the 5' RACE reads with MiXCR, one row per CDR3 protein. The table records approximately 2,000,000 distinct CDR3 sequences, 30% to 40% of them present only once. CDR3 length equals 17 residues. Germline V gene lookup returns CDR1 SEHNR and CDR2 FQNEAQ (reference sequence). V lost 6 bases, J lost 0 bases, and 13 bases stayed unmatched. The sequence derives from a human donor in good health. The sequencing input was blood. V is TRBV7-9 and J is TRBJ1-1, with 7 bases fitting TRBD1. In nucleotides, the CDR3 is TGTGCCAGCAGTAAATATAGGGGGCGGGGGATGAACACTGAAGCTTTCTTT. Translation gives CASSKYRGRGMNTEAFF.